Presented here are 24 T cell receptor beta chains from one specimen sequenced in a study of spatial heterogeneity in lung cancer. TCRdb analysed the 5' RACE reads with MiXCR anew, one entry per CDR3 protein. There are under 100,000 distinct CDR3 sequences in the sample; 7% to 9% occur only once, and roughly 7.2% lies in the top ten. Time point defined: sample taken at primary tumor resection. No cells were sorted before sequencing. The whole RNA sequenced was extracted from tumor, nontumor lung or frozen PBMC. Material: PBMCs, obtained at surgery. The receptors derive from a male donor with early-stage non-small cell lung cancer.

This clonotype was observed a few times. V and J are TRBV6-5 and TRBJ2-7; D is unclear. Trimming removed 0 bases at V and 6 bases at J, with 9 bases between. Per germline, CDR1 MNHEY and CDR2 SVGAGI. This CDR3 is 13 amino acids long. This CDR3 reads CASSYSFAGEQYF. The DNA for the CDR3 is TGTGCCAGCAGTTACTCGTTCGCTGGCGAGCAGTACTTC.

V gene TRBV4-2 combines with J gene TRBJ2-5; 9 bases line up with TRBD1. CDR3 length equals 15 residues. V shed 5 bases, J shed 5 bases, and the junction held 9 bases outside the gene matches. In germline, CDR1 is LGHNA, CDR2 YNFKEQ. The CDR3 reads CASSAWDREEETQYF. The CDR3 DNA follows: TGTGCCAGCAGCGCCTGGGACAGGGAAGAGGAGACCCAGTACTTC.

The chain employs TRBV29-1 and TRBJ2-7; D is perhaps TRBD1 (6 bases). V gave up 0 bases and J gave up 3 bases, with 15 bases separating them. The CDR3 is made up of 15 amino acids. CDR1 and CDR2 from the germline V gene are SQVTM and ANQGSEA. In DNA, the CDR3 is TGCAGCGTTGAAGAGGGCAGGGGACCACTCTACGAGCAGTACTTC. Protein: CSVEEGRGPLYEQYF.

The CDR3 DNA sequence: TGTGCCAGCAGCTCTAGGGTTACCGGGGAGCTGTTTTTT. Protein product: CASSSRVTGELFF. V usage is TRBV7-3 and J usage is TRBJ2-2; D is uncertain. Germline V CDR1 and CDR2: SGHTA, FQGTGA. The CDR3 length is 13 residues. Trimming pared 4 bases from V and 5 bases from J, leaving 8 bases between.

This clonotype has more than one count but fewer than ten. The gene calls are TRBV4-2 and TRBJ2-3, with D perhaps matching TRBD2 (6 bases). Trimming took off 0 bases at V and 1 base at J, with 8 bases between the two ends. This CDR3 spans 15 amino acids. Looked up from germline, CDR1 is LGHNA and CDR2 is YNFKEQ. The CDR3 sequence: CASSQDWRGTDTQYF. The CDR3 nucleotides read TGTGCCAGCAGCCAAGACTGGAGGGGCACAGATACGCAGTATTTT.

This clonotype appeared many times. J is TRBJ2-1 and V is TRBV12-3 or TRBV12-4; 8 bases line up with TRBD2. V was clipped by 5 bases and J by 0 bases; unmatched bases: 12. The length of the CDR3 is 18 residues. The CDR3 nucleotides read TGTGCCAGCAGTCCCCGGGGCGGGGGGTTGGGCTCCTACAATGAGCAGTTCTTC. This sequence encodes CASSPRGGGLGSYNEQFF.

This clonotype has more than one count but fewer than ten. The chain combines TRBV5-1 with TRBJ1-6, with D possibly matching TRBD1 (6 bases). V dropped 4 bases and J dropped 0 bases, with 11 bases sitting between them. This CDR3 comprises 16 residues. Germline V CDR1 and CDR2: SGHRS, YFSETQ. The DNA for the CDR3 is TGCGCCAGCAGCCCGGACAGACGCTCCTATAATTCACCCCTCCACTTT. Its translation: CASSPDRRSYNSPLHF. The full variable domain, in which reference TRBV5-1 and TRBJ1-6 provide the parts outside the CDR3, is KAGVTQTPRYLIKTRGQQVTLSCSPISGHRSVSWYQQTPGQGLQFLFEYFSETQRNKGNFPGRFSGRQFSNSRSEMNVSTLELGDSALYLCASSPDRRSYNSPLHFGNGTRLTVT.

This clonotype was seen many times. The genes are TRBV2 and TRBJ2-3; D remains ambiguous. This CDR3 contains 13 residues. V lost 6 bases, J lost 2 bases, and 9 bases lay in between. Germline values: CDR1 SNHLY, CDR2 FYNNEI. CDR3 DNA: TGTGCCAGCAGGTCTCCGGACACAGATACGCAGTATTTT. Its protein is CASRSPDTDTQYF. The full variable domain, in which reference TRBV2 and TRBJ2-3 provide the parts outside the CDR3, is EPEVTQTPSHQVTQMGQEVILRCVPISNHLYFYWYRQILGQKVEFLVSFYNNEISEKSEIFDDQFSVERPDGSNFTLKIRSTKLEDSAMYFCASRSPDTDTQYFGPGTRLTVL.

The V call is TRBV7-2, the J call TRBJ1-5, with D unclear. The CDR3 contains 15 residues. The V gene's germline CDR1 is SGHTA and CDR2 FQGNSA. Trimming shortened V by 1 base and J by 0 bases, and 7 bases separated the two germline ends. The CDR3 here is CASSLVGSSNQPQHF. The CDR3 DNA sequence: TGTGCCAGCAGCTTAGTAGGGAGTAGCAATCAGCCCCAGCATTTT.

This clonotype was picked up a small number of times. The rearrangement links TRBV6-2 or TRBV6-3 to TRBJ1-5, with D unresolved. Trimming removed 1 base at V and 1 base at J, with 11 bases between. The CDR3 loop spans 16 amino acids. The germline gives CDR1 MNHEY, CDR2 SVGEGT. CDR3 DNA: TGTGCCAGCAGTTACTTCCCCCTCTCGAGCAATCAGCCCCAGCATTTT. Translating gives CASSYFPLSSNQPQHF.

This clonotype was seen repeatedly, ten times or more. V and J are TRBV18 and TRBJ2-3, with D unresolved. Germline loops: CDR1 KGHSH, CDR2 LQKENI. V was shortened by 3 bases and J by 1 base, with 8 bases between the two germline ends. CDR3 length equals 14 residues. CDR3 DNA: TGTGCCAGCTCACCCCGACTCGGCACAGATACGCAGTATTTT. Protein: CASSPRLGTDTQYF.

The chain joins TRBV20-1 to TRBJ2-3; tentative D call: TRBD2 (5 bases). Germline-derived CDR1 and CDR2 are DFQATT and SNEGSKA (reference sequence). The CDR3 covers 13 residues. V lost 1 base and J lost 6, with 11 bases in between. The CDR3 protein is CSARAGSSDTQYF. For the CDR3, the DNA is TGCAGTGCTAGAGCGGGATCATCCGATACGCAGTATTTT.

The chain couples TRBV29-1 to TRBJ1-2; 8 bases fit TRBD1. There are 14 residues in the CDR3. Germline V CDR1 and CDR2: SQVTM, ANQGSEA. The V segment lost 4 bases and the J segment 8 bases; nucleotides outside the gene matches: 12. This CDR3 is CSVVSDRDSMGYTF. The CDR3 DNA reads as TGCAGCGTTGTATCGGACAGGGACTCTATGGGCTACACCTTC.

V gene TRBV2 combines with J gene TRBJ1-4; D is perhaps TRBD1 (6 bases). V was clipped by 4 bases and J by 7 bases, with 13 bases between them. CDR1 and CDR2 (germline): SNHLY, FYNNEI. This CDR3 is built from 14 residues. CDR3 DNA: TGTGCCAGCAGTGTTTCGGGGGGCAGTGAAAAACTGTTTTTT. This codes for CASSVSGGSEKLFF.

This clonotype was observed a handful of times. V gene TRBV18 combines with J gene TRBJ1-6; TRBD1 matches 7 bases. V gave up 2 bases and J gave up 3 bases; unmatched junction bases: 4. The CDR3 sequence is 16 residues long. In germline, CDR1 is KGHSH, CDR2 LQKENI. The CDR3 region is CASSPTGVGYNSPLHF. CDR3 sequence (DNA): TGTGCCAGCTCACCAACAGGGGTAGGCTATAATTCACCCCTCCACTTT.

V gene TRBV3-1 combines with J gene TRBJ1-4; D perhaps matches TRBD1 (5 bases). The length of the CDR3 is 15 residues. V dropped 10 bases and J dropped 0 bases, with 15 bases sitting between them. Germline V gives CDR1 LGHDT, CDR2 YNNKEL (reference sequence). The CDR3 DNA sequence: TGTGCCACCGGTCCAGGGTTCGCAACTAATGAAAAACTGTTTTTT. Translation gives CATGPGFATNEKLFF.

This clonotype showed up many times. CDR3 sequence: CASGLVLGAFDDTQYF. CDR3 nucleotide sequence: TGTGCTAGTGGTTTGGTACTAGGAGCCTTTGATGATACGCAGTATTTT. The gene calls are TRBV12-5 and TRBJ2-3; a possible D gene is TRBD2 (5 bases). V dropped 0 bases and J dropped 6 bases, with 16 bases sitting between them. The CDR3 runs 16 residues. The germline V gene encodes CDR1 LGHNT and CDR2 FRNRAP.

This clonotype occurred a few times. This sequence joins TRBV6-6 and TRBJ2-3; D unclear. V lost 0 bases and J 6 bases, leaving 1 base between the germline ends. CDR1 is MNHNY, CDR2 SVGAGI, per germline (reference sequence). CDR3 size: 11 residues. CDR3 loop: CASSYSDTQYF. The CDR3 DNA sequence: TGTGCCAGCAGTTACTCTGATACGCAGTATTTT.

In this sample, this clonotype turned up a few times. The chain couples TRBV5-1 to TRBJ2-5, with D hard to call. Germline V gene lookup returns CDR1 SGHRS and CDR2 YFSETQ. This CDR3 is built from 13 residues. With 3 bases removed from V and 5 bases from J, the gap between germline ends came to 11 bases. CDR3 coding DNA: TGCGCCAGCAGCTCTTCCGGTGACGAGACCCAGTACTTC. Translation gives CASSSSGDETQYF.

This clonotype was found many times. V gene TRBV7-3 combines with J gene TRBJ2-3, with unresolved D. The CDR3 runs to 14 residues. Germline V gives CDR1 SGHTA, CDR2 FQGTGA. Trimming took 5 bases from V and 3 from J, leaving 12 bases between them. The chain's CDR3 is CASSPVGQTDTQYF. The CDR3 DNA reads TGTGCCAGCAGCCCCGTCGGCCAGACAGATACGCAGTATTTT.

The J gene is TRBJ2-7, the V gene TRBV5-1; no firm D call. V shed 4 bases and J shed 1 base, with 12 bases lying between them. CDR1 and CDR2 from the germline V gene are SGHRS and YFSETQ. CDR3 length equals 14 residues. The CDR3 sequence is CASSQGRMSYEQYF. CDR3 sequence (DNA): TGCGCCAGCAGCCAAGGAAGAATGTCCTACGAGCAGTACTTC.

This clonotype was recorded a few times. The V and J genes are TRBV9 and TRBJ1-1; D possibly corresponds to TRBD1 (5 bases). This CDR3 is 14 amino acids long. Trimming shortened V by 8 bases and J by 3 bases, and 17 bases separated the two germline ends. Looked up from germline, CDR1 is SGDLS and CDR2 is YYNGEE. CDR3 in amino acids: CASTAGNRDTEAFF. DNA for the CDR3: TGTGCCAGTACGGCAGGGAATCGGGACACTGAAGCTTTCTTT. The whole variable domain, filled in from reference TRBV9 and TRBJ1-1, reads DSGVTQTPKHLITATGQRVTLRCSPRSGDLSVYWYQQSLDQGLQFLIQYYNGEERAKGNILERFSAQQFPDLHSELNLSSLELGDSALYFCASTAGNRDTEAFFGQGTRLTVV.

This rearrangement joins TRBV6-5 to TRBJ1-5; no clear D gene. Trimming stripped 5 bases from V and 2 bases from J, with 10 bases between. Germline values: CDR1 MNHEY, CDR2 SVGAGI. The CDR3 totals 14 residues. Written as DNA, the CDR3 is TGTGCCAGCAGTCGCCTGTATGGCAATCAGCCCCAGCATTTT. Translated: CASSRLYGNQPQHF.

The genes are TRBV25-1 and TRBJ2-7; D remains ambiguous. The CDR3 sequence is 14 residues long. The ends were cut back, 1 base at V and 5 bases at J, with 12 bases in the middle. Germline CDR1 is MGHDK and CDR2 is SYGVNS. DNA of the CDR3: TGTGCCAGCAGTGAATTGGGTGAGGCGAACGAGCAGTACTTC. This sequence encodes CASSELGEANEQYF.